This passage covers 18 T cell receptor beta chains from one sample sequenced in a study of CXCR3-negative and CXCR3-positive naive CD8 T cells. The authors made the TRB cDNA libraries by 5' RACE using UMI labels. Each CDR3 protein gets one entry in TCRdb, which reprocessed the 5' RACE reads and gives no DNA. The sample features over 100,000 distinct CDR3 sequences, with 0.25% to 0.35% in its top ten. The source material was naive CXCR3- CD8+ T cells from blood. The subset denotes: CD45RO-CCR7+CD27+CD95- naive CD8+ T cells lacking CXCR3 (TNR3-). The receptors stem from a human donor in good health. Some clones in this sample may be carry-over from other donors' samples.

This sequence joins TRBV18 and TRBJ1-2. In germline, CDR1 is KGHSH, CDR2 LQKENI. This CDR3 has 16 residues. CDR3: CASSPPGPRQNYGYTF.

The chain is built from TRBV12-3 or TRBV12-4 and TRBJ2-3; the TCRdb call, TRBD2, lacks DNA for checking. The CDR3 runs 15 residues. CDR3 in amino acids: CASSLGDGGTDTQYF.

The chain couples TRBV2 to TRBJ2-7; TCRdb designates TRBD1, a call that cannot be tested without DNA. The CDR3 loop spans 15 amino acids. Germline CDR1 is SNHLY and CDR2 is FYNNEI. CDR3 protein: CASSEDSGRGNEQYF. The whole variable domain, filled in from reference TRBV2 and TRBJ2-7, reads EPEVTQTPSHQVTQMGQEVILRCVPISNHLYFYWYRQILGQKVEFLVSFYNNEISEKSEIFDDQFSVERPDGSNFTLKIRSTKLEDSAMYFCASSEDSGRGNEQYFGPGTRLTVT.

The chain employs TRBV5-6 and TRBJ2-7; TCRdb's D call, TRBD2, is unchecked because there is no DNA. The CDR3 is 14 residues long. Germline-derived CDR1 and CDR2 are SGHDT and YYEEEE. This chain's CDR3 is CASSLESLGYEQYF.

The chain carries TRBV29-1 and TRBJ2-3; TCRdb designates TRBD2, a call that cannot be tested without DNA. Germline CDR1 is SQVTM and CDR2 is ANQGSEA. This CDR3 spans 13 amino acids. The CDR3 is CSVEGGSTDTQYF.

The CDR3 loop reads CASSLPNTGELFF. V is TRBV7-6 and J is TRBJ2-2. Germline CDR1 is SGHVS and CDR2 is FNYEAQ. This CDR3 is built from 13 residues.

The chain employs TRBV29-1 and TRBJ2-2; the D call of TRBD2 rests on TCRdb alone, since no DNA is present to check it. There are 12 residues in the CDR3. Germline V gene sequence: CDR1 SQVTM, CDR2 ANQGSEA. Here the CDR3 reads CSVEDGGLELFF.

This chain uses TRBV24-1 with TRBJ2-1; TCRdb gives TRBD2 as the D gene, but with no DNA this cannot be confirmed. CDR1 is KGHDR and CDR2 is SFDVKD in the germline V gene. CDR3 length: 13 residues. The CDR3 here is CATQDSGYNEQFF.

The V gene is TRBV29-1, the J gene TRBJ2-7; the D call from TCRdb, TRBD1, cannot be confirmed without DNA. The germline V gene encodes CDR1 SQVTM and CDR2 ANQGSEA. This CDR3 contains 13 residues. The CDR3: CSVERGNSYEQYF.

The chain carries TRBV28 and TRBJ2-5. The germline V gene has CDR1 MDHEN and CDR2 SYDVKM. This CDR3 spans 11 amino acids. This CDR3 reads CASRIQETQYF.

The chain links TRBV14 to TRBJ2-5. Per germline, CDR1 SGHDN and CDR2 FVKESK. The CDR3 has 15 amino acids. CDR3 amino acids: CASSQVREYQETQYF.

The chain recombines TRBV15 with TRBJ2-5; as DNA is missing, the TRBD1 call by TCRdb cannot be tested. Germline V gives CDR1 LNHNV, CDR2 YYDKDF (reference sequence). CDR3 size: 14 residues. This CDR3 reads CATSDRGPGGTQYF.

The chain uses TRBV14 and TRBJ2-7; absent DNA, TCRdb's TRBD1 call cannot be checked. Germline assignment: CDR1 SGHDN and CDR2 FVKESK. The CDR3 loop spans 18 amino acids. This CDR3 is CASSQDQRAGPASYEQYF.

The CDR3 protein is CASSLDEYLPKELFF. The chain joins TRBV7-9 to TRBJ2-2. The CDR3 has 15 amino acids. The germline V gene encodes CDR1 SEHNR and CDR2 FQNEAQ (reference sequence).

The chain carries TRBV5-6 and TRBJ2-2; the D call of TRBD1 rests on TCRdb alone, since no DNA is present to check it. Germline V gene sequence: CDR1 SGHDT, CDR2 YYEEEE. The CDR3 loop spans 19 amino acids. CDR3 protein: CASSLAGALGFANTGELFF.

The gene calls are TRBV7-2 and TRBJ2-1; the D call of TRBD2 rests on TCRdb alone, since no DNA is present to check it. Germline lookup yields CDR1 SGHTA and CDR2 FQGNSA. The CDR3 is made up of 18 amino acids. CDR3 in amino acids: CASSLARLAGGYYNEQFF.

This sequence joins TRBV27 and TRBJ2-2; TCRdb's D call, TRBD1, is unchecked because there is no DNA. Germline V gene lookup returns CDR1 MNHEY and CDR2 SMNVEV (reference sequence). This CDR3 is 13 amino acids long. The CDR3 loop is CASSLGVFGELFF.

The chain recombines TRBV6-2 or TRBV6-3 with TRBJ2-1. The V gene's germline CDR1 is MNHEY and CDR2 SVGEGT. The CDR3 contains 15 residues. The CDR3: CASSYRDVAYNEQFF.